This T cell receptor beta chain was identified during a study of blood T cell repertoires in COVID-19. In the study overall: Material from acute and convalescent COVID-19 was sourced from the United States, Italy and Spain. Nucleic acid was either cDNA or gDNA, and it came from T cells, B-cell-depleted T cells, or PBMCs.

Seattle patient enrollment occurred during active infection, with longitudinal follow-up thereafter. There are 14 residues in the CDR3. Trimming left V 5 bases short and J 5 bases short, with 16 bases between. The germline V gene encodes CDR1 SQVTM and CDR2 ANQGSEA. In the original analysis: Using reference gene primer amplification, nucleated cell counts were estimated. Only in-frame clones appear in the TCRdb table, and some are missing; sequencing was by immunoSEQ multiplex PCR. The DNA gave D and trimming, while V, J and clone size come from that table. The profile covers under 450,000 clones, with 88% appearing a single time and around an eighth taken by the ten largest.

Specimen: peripheral blood. The gene calls are TRBV29-1 and TRBJ1-5; TRBD1 might be the D (5 bases). The receptor was isolated from a woman between 45 and 65 years old with COVID-19, enrolled during active disease. In DNA form, the CDR3 reads TGCAGCGTTAGTGTCGGGGGGATGCATCAGCCCCAGCATTTT. This translates into CSVSVGGMHQPQHF. Filled out from reference TRBV29-1 and TRBJ1-5, the complete variable domain reads SAVISQKPSRDICQRGTSLTIQCQVDSQVTMMFWYRQQPGQSLTLIATANQGSEATYESGFVIDKFPISRPNLTFSTLTVSNMSPEDSSIYLCSVSVGGMHQPQHFGDGTRLSIL.